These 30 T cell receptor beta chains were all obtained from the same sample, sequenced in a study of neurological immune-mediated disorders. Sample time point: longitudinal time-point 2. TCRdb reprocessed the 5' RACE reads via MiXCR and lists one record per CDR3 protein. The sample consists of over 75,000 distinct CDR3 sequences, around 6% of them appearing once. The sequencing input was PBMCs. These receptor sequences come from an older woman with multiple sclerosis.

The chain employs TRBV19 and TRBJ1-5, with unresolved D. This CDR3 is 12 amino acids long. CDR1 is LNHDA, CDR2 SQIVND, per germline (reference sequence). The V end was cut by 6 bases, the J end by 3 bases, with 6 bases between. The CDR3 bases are TGTGCCAGTAGGGCCAACAATCAGCCCCAGCATTTT. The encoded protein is CASRANNQPQHF.

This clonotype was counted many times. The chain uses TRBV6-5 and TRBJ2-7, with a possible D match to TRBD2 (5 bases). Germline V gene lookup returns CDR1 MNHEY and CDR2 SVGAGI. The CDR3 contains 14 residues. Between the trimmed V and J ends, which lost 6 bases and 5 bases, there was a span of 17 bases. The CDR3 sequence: CASSRTGNQNEQYF. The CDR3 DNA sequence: TGTGCCAGCAGCCGAACCGGGAACCAAAACGAGCAGTACTTC.

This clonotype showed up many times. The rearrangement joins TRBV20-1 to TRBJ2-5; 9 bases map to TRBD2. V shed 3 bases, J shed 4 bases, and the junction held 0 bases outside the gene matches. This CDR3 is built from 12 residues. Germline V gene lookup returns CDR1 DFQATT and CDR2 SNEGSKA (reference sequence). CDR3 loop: CSARTSGETQYF. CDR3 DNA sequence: TGCAGTGCTAGGACTAGCGGAGAGACCCAGTACTTC.

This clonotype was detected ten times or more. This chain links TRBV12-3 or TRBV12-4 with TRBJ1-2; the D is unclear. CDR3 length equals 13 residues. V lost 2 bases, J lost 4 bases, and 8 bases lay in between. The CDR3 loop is CASSLLPRYGYTF. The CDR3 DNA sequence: TGTGCCAGCAGTTTACTCCCTCGCTATGGCTACACCTTC.

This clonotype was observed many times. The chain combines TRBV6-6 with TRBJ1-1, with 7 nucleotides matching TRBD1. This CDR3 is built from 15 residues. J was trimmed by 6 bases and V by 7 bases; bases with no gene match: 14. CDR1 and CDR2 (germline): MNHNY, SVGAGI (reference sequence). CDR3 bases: TGTGCCAGCAACCCACAGGGGAGGGGGGGAGCTGAAGCTTTCTTT. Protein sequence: CASNPQGRGGAEAFF.

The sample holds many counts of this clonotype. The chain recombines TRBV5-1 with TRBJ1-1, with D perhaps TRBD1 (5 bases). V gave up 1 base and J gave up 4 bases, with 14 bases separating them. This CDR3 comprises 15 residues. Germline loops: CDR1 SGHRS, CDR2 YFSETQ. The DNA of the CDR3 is TGCGCCAGCAGCTTGATGGGCGACAGTGGCACTGAAGCTTTCTTT. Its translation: CASSLMGDSGTEAFF.

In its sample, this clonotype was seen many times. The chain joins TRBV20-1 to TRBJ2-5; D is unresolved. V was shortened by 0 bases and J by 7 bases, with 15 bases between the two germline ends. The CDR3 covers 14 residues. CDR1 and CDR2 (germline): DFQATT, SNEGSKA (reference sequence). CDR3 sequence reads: CSARDLGTKGTQYF. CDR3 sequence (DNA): TGCAGTGCTAGAGATTTAGGAACCAAGGGGACCCAGTACTTC.

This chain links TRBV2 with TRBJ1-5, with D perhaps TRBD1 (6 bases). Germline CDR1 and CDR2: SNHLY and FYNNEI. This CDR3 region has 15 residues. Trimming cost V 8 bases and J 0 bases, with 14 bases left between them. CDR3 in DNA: TGTGCCAGCTTTTTAGGGGGATATAGCAATCAGCCCCAGCATTTT. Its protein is CASFLGGYSNQPQHF. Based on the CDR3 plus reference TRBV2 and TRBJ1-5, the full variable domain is EPEVTQTPSHQVTQMGQEVILRCVPISNHLYFYWYRQILGQKVEFLVSFYNNEISEKSEIFDDQFSVERPDGSNFTLKIRSTKLEDSAMYFCASFLGGYSNQPQHFGDGTRLSIL.

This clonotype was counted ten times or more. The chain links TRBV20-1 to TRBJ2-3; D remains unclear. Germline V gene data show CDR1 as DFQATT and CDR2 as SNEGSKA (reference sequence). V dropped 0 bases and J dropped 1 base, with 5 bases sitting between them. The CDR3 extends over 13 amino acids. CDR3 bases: TGCAGTGCTAGAGAGCCGGGCACAGATACGCAGTATTTT. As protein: CSAREPGTDTQYF.

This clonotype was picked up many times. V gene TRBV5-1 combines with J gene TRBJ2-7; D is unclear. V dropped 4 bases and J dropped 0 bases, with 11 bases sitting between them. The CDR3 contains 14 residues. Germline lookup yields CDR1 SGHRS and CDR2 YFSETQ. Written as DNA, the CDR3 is TGCGCCAGCAGCCCGTCTCTTTTCTCCTACGAGCAGTACTTC. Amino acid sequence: CASSPSLFSYEQYF.

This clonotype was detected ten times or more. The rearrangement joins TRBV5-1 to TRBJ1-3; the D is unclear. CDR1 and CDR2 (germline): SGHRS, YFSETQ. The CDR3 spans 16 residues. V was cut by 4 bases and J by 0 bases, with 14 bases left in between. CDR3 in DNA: TGCGCCAGCAGCCGGGAGTCAGAGGTCTCTGGAAACACCATATATTTT. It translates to CASSRESEVSGNTIYF. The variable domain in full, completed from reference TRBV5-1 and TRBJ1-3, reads KAGVTQTPRYLIKTRGQQVTLSCSPISGHRSVSWYQQTPGQGLQFLFEYFSETQRNKGNFPGRFSGRQFSNSRSEMNVSTLELGDSALYLCASSRESEVSGNTIYFGEGSWLTVV.

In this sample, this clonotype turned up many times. DNA for the CDR3: TGCAGTGCTAGAGATTATTACGGGACTAGCGGGTGGAATGAGCAGTTCTTC. This translates into CSARDYYGTSGWNEQFF. V is TRBV20-1 and J is TRBJ2-1; 12 bases are shared with TRBD2. This CDR3 has 17 amino acids. Unmatched junction bases numbered 10, after V lost 0 bases and J lost 7 bases. CDR1 and CDR2 (germline): DFQATT, SNEGSKA (reference sequence).

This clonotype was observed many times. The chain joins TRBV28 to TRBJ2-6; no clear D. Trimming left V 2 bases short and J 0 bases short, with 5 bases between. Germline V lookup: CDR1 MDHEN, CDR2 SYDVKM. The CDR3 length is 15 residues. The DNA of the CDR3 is TGTGCCAGCAGTTTAGGGCGCTCTGGGGCCAACGTCCTGACTTTC. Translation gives CASSLGRSGANVLTF.

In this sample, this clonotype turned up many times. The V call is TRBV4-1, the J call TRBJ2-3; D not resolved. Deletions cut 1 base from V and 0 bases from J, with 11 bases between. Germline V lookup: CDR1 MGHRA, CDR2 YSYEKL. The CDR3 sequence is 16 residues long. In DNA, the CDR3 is TGCGCCAGCAGCCAAGTGGCTACCGCTAGCACAGATACGCAGTATTTT. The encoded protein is CASSQVATASTDTQYF.

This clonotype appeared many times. The CDR3 sequence is CASSLPGTGGETQYF. CDR3 DNA sequence: TGTGCCAGCAGCTTACCCGGGACAGGGGGAGAGACCCAGTACTTC. The chain is built from TRBV5-6 and TRBJ2-5, with 11 bases lining up with TRBD1. The V segment lost 2 bases and the J segment 4 bases; nucleotides outside the gene matches: 4. This CDR3 region has 15 residues. Germline V gene lookup returns CDR1 SGHDT and CDR2 YYEEEE.

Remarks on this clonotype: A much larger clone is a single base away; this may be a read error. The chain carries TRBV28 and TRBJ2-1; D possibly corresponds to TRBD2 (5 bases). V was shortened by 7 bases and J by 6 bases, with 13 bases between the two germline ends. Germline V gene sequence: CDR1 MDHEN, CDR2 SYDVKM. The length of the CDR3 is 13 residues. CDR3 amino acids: CASNTGYSNEQFF. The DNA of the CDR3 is TGTGCCAGCAATACGGGATATAGCAATGAGCAGTTCTTC.

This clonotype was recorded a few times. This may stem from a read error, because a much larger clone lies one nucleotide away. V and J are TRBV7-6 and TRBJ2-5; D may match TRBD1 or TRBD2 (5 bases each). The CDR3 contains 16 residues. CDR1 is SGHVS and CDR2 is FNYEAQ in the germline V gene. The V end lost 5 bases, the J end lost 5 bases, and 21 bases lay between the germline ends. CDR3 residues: CASSPPRLGVRETQYF. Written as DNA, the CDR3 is TGTGCCAGCAGCCCCCCCCGCTTGGGGGTCCGTGAGACCCAGTACTTC.

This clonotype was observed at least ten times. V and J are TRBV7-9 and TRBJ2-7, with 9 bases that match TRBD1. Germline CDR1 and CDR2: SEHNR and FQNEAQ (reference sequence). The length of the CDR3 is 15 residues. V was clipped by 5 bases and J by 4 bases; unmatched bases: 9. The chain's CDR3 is CASSQSPGTGYEQYF. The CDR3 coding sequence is TGTGCCAGCAGCCAGAGTCCCGGGACAGGGTACGAGCAGTACTTC.

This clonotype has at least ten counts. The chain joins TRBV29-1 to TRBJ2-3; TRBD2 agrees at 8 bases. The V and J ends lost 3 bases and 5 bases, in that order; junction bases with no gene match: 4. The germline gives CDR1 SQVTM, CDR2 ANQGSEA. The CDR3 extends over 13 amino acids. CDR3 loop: CSVDPGGRDTQYF. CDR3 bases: TGCAGCGTTGACCCGGGGGGGAGAGATACGCAGTATTTT.

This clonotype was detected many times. CDR3 residues: CASSQQGARETQYF. As DNA, the CDR3 is TGCGCCAGCAGCCAGCAGGGGGCTCGAGAGACCCAGTACTTC. The genes are TRBV5-1 and TRBJ2-5; TRBD1 agrees at 8 bases. The germline V gene encodes CDR1 SGHRS and CDR2 YFSETQ. This CDR3 has 14 residues. After removal of 4 bases from V and 4 bases from J, the junction contained 6 bases not matched to a gene.

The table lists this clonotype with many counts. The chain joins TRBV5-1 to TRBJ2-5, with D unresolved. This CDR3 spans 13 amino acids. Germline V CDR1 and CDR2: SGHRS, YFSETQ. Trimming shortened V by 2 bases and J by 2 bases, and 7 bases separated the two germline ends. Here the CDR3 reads CASSLGKQETQYF. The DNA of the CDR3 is TGCGCCAGCAGCTTAGGGAAGCAAGAGACCCAGTACTTC.

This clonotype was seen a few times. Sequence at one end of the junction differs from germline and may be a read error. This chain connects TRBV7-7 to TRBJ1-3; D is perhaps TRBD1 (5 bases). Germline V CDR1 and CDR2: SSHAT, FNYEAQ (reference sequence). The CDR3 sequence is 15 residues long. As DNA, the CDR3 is TGTGCTAGCAGCGTAGGGGTGGATGCTGGAAACACCATATATTTT. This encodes CASSVGVDAGNTIYF.

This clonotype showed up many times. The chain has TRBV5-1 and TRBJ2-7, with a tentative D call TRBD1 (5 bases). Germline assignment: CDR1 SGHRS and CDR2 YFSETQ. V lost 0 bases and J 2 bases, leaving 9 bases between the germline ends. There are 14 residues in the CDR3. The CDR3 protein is CASSLARTTYEQYF. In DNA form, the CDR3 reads TGCGCCAGCAGCTTGGCTCGGACAACCTACGAGCAGTACTTC.

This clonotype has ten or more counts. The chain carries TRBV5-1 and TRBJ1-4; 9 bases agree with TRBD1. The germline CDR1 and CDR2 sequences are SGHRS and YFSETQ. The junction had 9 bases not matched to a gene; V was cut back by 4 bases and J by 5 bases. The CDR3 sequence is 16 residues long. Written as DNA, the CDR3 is TGCGCCAGCAGCCCGGGGACAGGGCTAGTCAATGAAAAACTGTTTTTT. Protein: CASSPGTGLVNEKLFF.

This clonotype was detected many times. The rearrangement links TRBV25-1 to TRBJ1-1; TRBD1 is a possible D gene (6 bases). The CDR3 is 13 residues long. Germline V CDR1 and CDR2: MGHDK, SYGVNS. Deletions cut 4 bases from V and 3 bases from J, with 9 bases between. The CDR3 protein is CASSARGDTEAFF. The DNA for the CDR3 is TGTGCCAGCAGTGCGAGGGGGGACACTGAAGCTTTCTTT.

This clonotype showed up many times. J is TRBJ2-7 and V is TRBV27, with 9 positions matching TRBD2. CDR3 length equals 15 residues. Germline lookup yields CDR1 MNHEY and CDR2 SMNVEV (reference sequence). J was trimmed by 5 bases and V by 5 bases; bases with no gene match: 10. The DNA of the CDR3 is TGTGCCAGCAGTCCCCGGGCGGGGGGGCCCCACGAGCAGTACTTC. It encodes CASSPRAGGPHEQYF.

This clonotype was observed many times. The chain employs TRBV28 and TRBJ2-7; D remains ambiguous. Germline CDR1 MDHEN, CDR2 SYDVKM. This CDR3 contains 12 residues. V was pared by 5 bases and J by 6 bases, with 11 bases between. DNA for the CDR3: TGTGCCAGCAGTACCCCCATTGGCGAGCAGTACTTC. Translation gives CASSTPIGEQYF.

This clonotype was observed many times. CDR3 residues: CASSPTSGGAYEQFF. The CDR3, as DNA: TGTGCCAGCAGCCCGACTAGCGGGGGGGCCTATGAGCAGTTCTTC. The chain is built from TRBV7-2 and TRBJ2-1; 14 bases map to TRBD2. From germline, CDR1 is SGHTA and CDR2 FQGNSA. V shed 5 bases and J 8 bases; nucleotides not matched to a gene: 5. This CDR3 region has 15 residues.

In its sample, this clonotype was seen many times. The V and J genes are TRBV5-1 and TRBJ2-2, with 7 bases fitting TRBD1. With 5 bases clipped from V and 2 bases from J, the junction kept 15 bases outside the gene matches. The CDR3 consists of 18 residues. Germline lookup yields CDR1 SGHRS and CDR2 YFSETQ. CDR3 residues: CASRDETGASTNTGELFF. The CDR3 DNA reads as TGCGCCAGCAGGGATGAAACAGGGGCCAGCACTAACACCGGGGAGCTGTTTTTT.

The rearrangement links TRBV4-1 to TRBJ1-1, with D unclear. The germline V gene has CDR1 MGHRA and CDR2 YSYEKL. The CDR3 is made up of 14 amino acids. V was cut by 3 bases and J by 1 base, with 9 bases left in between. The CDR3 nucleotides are TGCGCCAGCAGCCACCCGAGATCGAACACTGAAGCTTTCTTT. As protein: CASSHPRSNTEAFF.